One sample yielded the 15 T cell receptor beta chains listed below, sequenced in a study of identical twins. From the 5' RACE reads, TCRdb called clonotypes with MiXCR, one entry per CDR3 protein. The sample consists of some 330,000 distinct CDR3 sequences, 7% to 9.5% of them appearing once. Sequencing was performed on naive T cells sorted from blood. All receptors come from a woman aged 45-65 years in good health.

This clonotype was picked up a small number of times. The V gene is TRBV7-9, the J gene TRBJ2-6; 8 bases agree with TRBD1. The CDR3 covers 17 residues. CDR1 is SEHNR, CDR2 FQNEAQ, per germline (reference sequence). The J segment lost 0 bases and the V segment lost 3 bases, leaving 4 bases of the junction unmatched. CDR3 DNA sequence: TGTGCCAGCAGCTTTGGGGACAGGCTCTCTGGGGCCAACGTCCTGACTTTC. It encodes CASSFGDRLSGANVLTF.

The chain combines TRBV5-1 with TRBJ2-1; 7 nucleotides agree with TRBD2. The CDR3 sequence is 15 residues long. V trimming: 1 base; J trimming: 1 base; junction bases outside the gene matches: 2. Germline values: CDR1 SGHRS, CDR2 YFSETQ. The CDR3 DNA sequence: TGCGCCAGCAGCTTGTTGCGGGAGTCCTACAATGAGCAGTTCTTC. Protein product: CASSLLRESYNEQFF.

The chain recombines TRBV20-1 with TRBJ2-1; 8 nucleotides match TRBD2. CDR1 is DFQATT, CDR2 SNEGSKA, per germline (reference sequence). The CDR3 extends over 14 amino acids. J was trimmed by 7 bases and V by 2 bases; bases with no gene match: 7. The CDR3, as DNA: TGCAGTGCTAGAACTAGCGGCCTGGCGAATGAGCAGTTCTTC. Translation: CSARTSGLANEQFF.

This chain links TRBV6-6 with TRBJ1-5; 8 positions match TRBD1. This CDR3 spans 15 amino acids. Germline trimming cut 5 bases from V and 4 bases from J; bases unmatched to any gene: 7. Germline loops: CDR1 MNHNY, CDR2 SVGAGI (reference sequence). CDR3 amino acids: CASSKTGTGNQPQHF. In DNA form, the CDR3 reads TGTGCCAGCAGTAAAACCGGGACAGGAAATCAGCCCCAGCATTTT.

In this sample, this clonotype turned up a few times. The chain joins TRBV5-8 to TRBJ1-1; unclear D gene. The V end lost 4 bases, the J end lost 5 bases, and 15 bases lay between the germline ends. This CDR3 is 14 amino acids long. CDR1 is SGHTS, CDR2 YDEGEE, per germline. CDR3 nucleotide sequence: TGTGCCAGCAGCGATCGGGGAGGGAGTACTGAAGCTTTCTTT. Translated: CASSDRGGSTEAFF.

This clonotype has at least ten counts. The chain has TRBV7-9 and TRBJ2-1, with 10 positions matching TRBD2. Germline loops: CDR1 SEHNR, CDR2 FQNEAQ (reference sequence). This CDR3 is 14 amino acids long. The trim removed 5 bases at V and 5 bases at J, leaving 3 bases unmatched. CDR3: CASSSLAGDNEQFF. The CDR3, as DNA: TGTGCCAGCAGCAGTCTAGCGGGAGACAATGAGCAGTTCTTC.

V gene TRBV27 combines with J gene TRBJ1-1; no clear D gene. Germline V gives CDR1 MNHEY, CDR2 SMNVEV (reference sequence). The CDR3 spans 13 residues. V lost 6 bases and J 1 base, leaving 9 bases between the germline ends. The CDR3 nucleotides read TGTGCCAGCAGAGACGATGGGAACACTGAAGCTTTCTTT. Protein sequence: CASRDDGNTEAFF.

This clonotype turned up a few times. This sequence joins TRBV7-9 and TRBJ2-7; the D gene is possibly TRBD1 (6 bases). The CDR3 consists of 12 residues. The germline V gene has CDR1 SEHNR and CDR2 FQNEAQ (reference sequence). The germline V and J ends were trimmed by 7 bases and 4 bases, with 11 bases remaining between them. The CDR3 is CASTRDIYEQYF. The CDR3 DNA follows: TGTGCCAGCACCCGGGACATTTACGAGCAGTACTTC.

This clonotype was counted many times. The rearrangement links TRBV7-2 to TRBJ1-6; D uncertain. The germline CDR1 and CDR2 sequences are SGHTA and FQGNSA. The germline V and J ends were trimmed by 2 bases and 8 bases, with 7 bases remaining between them. CDR3 size: 13 residues. CDR3 amino acids: CASSLWRDSPLHF. In DNA, the CDR3 is TGTGCCAGCAGCTTATGGCGGGATTCACCCCTCCACTTT.

This clonotype was picked up many times. This chain connects TRBV15 to TRBJ1-1, with D possibly matching TRBD1 (6 bases). Germline values: CDR1 LNHNV, CDR2 YYDKDF (reference sequence). The CDR3 spans 13 residues. V lost 5 bases, J lost 5 bases, and 12 bases lay in between. This chain's CDR3 is CATSEFQGTEAFF. The CDR3 coding sequence is TGTGCCACCAGCGAGTTCCAGGGGACTGAAGCTTTCTTT.

This clonotype occurred many times. The chain carries TRBV7-9 and TRBJ2-2; D may be TRBD2 (5 bases). The length of the CDR3 is 12 residues. Trimming removed 5 bases at V and 8 bases at J, with 9 bases between. The germline V gene encodes CDR1 SEHNR and CDR2 FQNEAQ (reference sequence). The CDR3 DNA reads as TGTGCCAGCAGCAACCTAGCAGGGGAGCTGTTTTTT. Protein product: CASSNLAGELFF.

The sample holds many counts of this clonotype. The chain carries TRBV29-1 and TRBJ2-3; 8 bases agree with TRBD1. Germline CDR1 is SQVTM and CDR2 is ANQGSEA. The CDR3 has 11 amino acids. V was clipped by 7 bases and J by 5 bases; unmatched bases: 2. CDR3 DNA: TGCAGCGGAACAGGGGGAGATACGCAGTATTTT. Its protein is CSGTGGDTQYF.

This clonotype was counted between two and nine times. The rearrangement links TRBV3-1 to TRBJ2-1; D not resolved. The CDR3 extends over 12 amino acids. CDR1 LGHDT and CDR2 YNNKEL come from the germline V gene (reference sequence). Trimming took off 1 base at V and 10 bases at J, with 8 bases between the two ends. As DNA, the CDR3 is TGTGCCAGCAGCCAAGCCTCCCAAGAGCAGTTCTTC. It encodes CASSQASQEQFF.

The chain carries TRBV28 and TRBJ1-2; D gene unclear. Trimming stripped 5 bases from V and 2 bases from J, with 9 bases between. Germline V gene sequence: CDR1 MDHEN, CDR2 SYDVKM. The CDR3 contains 13 residues. The CDR3 here is CASSLQRNYGYTF. CDR3 nucleotide sequence: TGTGCCAGCAGTCTACAGAGGAACTATGGCTACACCTTC.

This clonotype has only a few counts. The chain joins TRBV12-5 to TRBJ2-1, with 9 bases lining up with TRBD2. This CDR3 has 17 amino acids. V shed 0 bases and J 7 bases; nucleotides not matched to a gene: 10. Germline CDR1 LGHNT, CDR2 FRNRAP. The CDR3 nucleotides are TGTGCTAGTGGTTTGGTACGATTAGCGGGAGTAGGAAATGAGCAGTTCTTC. Protein sequence: CASGLVRLAGVGNEQFF.